The 4 T cell receptor beta chains in this list originate from one sample, sequenced in a study of T cell repertoires in ileal Crohn's disease. This sample's time point: neoterminal ileum biopsy at postoperative endoscopy, about 6 months after surgery. Produced via immunoSEQ multiplex PCR; TCRdb's table is partial and in-frame only. The sample shows roughly 20,000 clones, 65% to 80% of them seen only once. Sequences were obtained from ileal tissue. The receptors stem from an adult with Crohn's disease.

V gene TRBV30 combines with J gene TRBJ1-4, with D hard to call. This CDR3 region has 14 residues. Germline CDR1 GTSNPN, CDR2 SVGIG (reference sequence). Between the trimmed V and J ends, which lost 5 bases and 4 bases, there was a span of 14 bases. CDR3: CAWGSGSGNEKLFF. The CDR3 bases are TGTGCCTGGGGATCTGGGTCAGGTAATGAAAAACTGTTTTTT.

The chain is built from TRBV5-5 and TRBJ2-5; possible D gene TRBD2, 7 bases. Trimming took off 5 bases at V and 5 bases at J, with 16 bases between the two ends. From germline, CDR1 is SGHKS and CDR2 YYEKEE (reference sequence). The CDR3 spans 14 residues. The CDR3 nucleotides are TGTGCCAGCAGTCCCCAGGGGCGGGGGGAGACCCAGTACTTC. Amino acid sequence: CASSPQGRGETQYF.

In this sample, this clone turned up once. The V call is TRBV30, the J call TRBJ2-7; the D gene is possibly TRBD2 (5 bases). CDR3 length: 15 amino acids. Trimming shortened V by 4 bases and J by 2 bases, and 18 bases separated the two germline ends. CDR1 GTSNPN and CDR2 SVGIG come from the germline V gene (reference sequence). In DNA, the CDR3 is TGTGCCTGGATCCCGGCGAGCGGCTTCACCTACGAGCAGTACTTC. This sequence encodes CAWIPASGFTYEQYF.

The V and J genes are TRBV27 and TRBJ2-7, with 8 positions matching TRBD2. This CDR3 contains 16 residues. V was clipped by 3 bases and J by 4 bases; unmatched bases: 11. CDR1 and CDR2 (germline): MNHEY, SMNVEV (reference sequence). The CDR3 coding sequence is TGTGCCAGCAGTTTTTACCGACAAGCGGGAGTGTACGAGCAGTACTTC. Amino acids: CASSFYRQAGVYEQYF.